This TCR beta chain comes out of a study of T cells in Graves' hyperthyroidism and ophthalmopathy. Study-wide results and limits: Blood samples included most of the expanded thyroid clonotypes exceeding 0.001.

Ten or more counts support this clonotype. The antigen is not known. RNA transcripts yielded amplified TCR beta CDR3 regions. The HTBI primer set was used in a first-round RT-PCR of the TCR CDR3. TCRdb re-analysed the multiplex PCR reads in MiXCR, keeping a single row per CDR3 protein. Here the sample spans 400,000 to 550,000 distinct CDR3 sequences, approximately 25% being singletons. This CDR3 comprises 14 residues. CDR1 and CDR2 (germline): SGHTA, FQGTGA. Losses at the gene ends were 2 bases for V and 10 bases for J; bases not matched to a gene: 1. Sequenced: blood. This sequence was found in a woman aged 25-40 years with Graves' ophthalmopathy. The rearrangement uses TRBV7-3 and TRBJ1-6, with 11 bases identical to TRBD1. This CDR3 reads CASSLGTGGSPLHF. CDR3 in DNA: TGTGCCAGCAGCTTAGGGACAGGGGGATCACCCCTCCACTTT.